This paragraph reports one TCR beta chain. Per the original methods: Amplifying reference gene primers gave estimates of nucleated cell counts. Sequencing used immunoSEQ multiplex PCR; TCRdb keeps in-frame clones, though not all of them. V and J calls and clone size are given by that table; D and trimming were obtained from the DNA. The sample has 55,000 to 80,000 clones, 82% seen once. This specimen belongs to a study of blood T cell repertoires in COVID-19. In the study overall: Spain, Italy and the United States supplied samples that represented acute and convalescent COVID-19. The cDNA or gDNA used as material had been derived from T cells, B-cell-depleted T cells, or PBMCs.

V shed 7 bases and J 4 bases; nucleotides not matched to a gene: 4. Germline CDR1 ENHRY, CDR2 SYGVKD. The CDR3 is 13 amino acids. This receptor was identified in a human donor in a cohort sampled during active COVID-19. Sequenced material: peripheral blood. The chain is built from TRBV10-3 and TRBJ2-5, with 9 bases lining up with TRBD1. The CDR3 region has the DNA TGTGCCATCACCATGGACAGGGGAGAGACCCAGTACTTC. Amino acids: CAITMDRGETQYF.